This T cell receptor beta chain was retrieved from a study of human T cells and chemical hapten exposure. Findings and caveats of the study: Compared with pre-sensitization or healthy control sets, expanded TCRs clustered more.

In its sample, this clonotype was seen many times. Its antigen is currently unknown. TCRdb reprocessed the RACE reads via MiXCR and lists one record per CDR3 protein. The data contain approximately 400,000 distinct CDR3 sequences, approximately 5.1% of them singletons. CDR3 length: 16 amino acids. Looked up from germline, CDR1 is MDHEN and CDR2 is SYDVKM. V shed 5 bases and J shed 9 bases, with 23 bases lying between them. As to time point: patch test 1, 2 weeks after DPC sensitization. The treatment: therapeutic diphenylcyclopropenone sensitization with weekly scalp DPC. The chain employs TRBV28 and TRBJ2-1; perhaps D is TRBD1 or TRBD2 (5 bases each). The specimen was whole blood, collected in connection with sensitization to the hapten diphenylcyclopropenone (DPC). This clonotype was sampled from a woman between 45 and 60 years old with alopecia areata. Some clones in this sample may be carry-over from other donors' samples. DNA of the CDR3: TGTGCCAGCAGTGACCCTTCGACTGGGGGAACAAGTGAGCAGTTCTTC. Its protein is CASSDPSTGGTSEQFF.